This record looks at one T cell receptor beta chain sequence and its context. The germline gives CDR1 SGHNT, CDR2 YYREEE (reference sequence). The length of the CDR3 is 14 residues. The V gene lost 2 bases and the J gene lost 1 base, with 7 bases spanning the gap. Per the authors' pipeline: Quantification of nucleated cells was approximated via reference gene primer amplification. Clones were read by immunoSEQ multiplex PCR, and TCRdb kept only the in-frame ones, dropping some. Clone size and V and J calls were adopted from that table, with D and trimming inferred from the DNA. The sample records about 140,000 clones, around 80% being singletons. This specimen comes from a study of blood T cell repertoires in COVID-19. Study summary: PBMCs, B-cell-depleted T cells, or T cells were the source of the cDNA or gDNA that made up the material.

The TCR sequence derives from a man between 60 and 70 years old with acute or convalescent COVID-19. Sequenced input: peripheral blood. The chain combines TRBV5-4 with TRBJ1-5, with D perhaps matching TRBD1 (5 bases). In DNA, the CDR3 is TGTGCCAGCAGCTTTCAGGGAAGCAATCAGCCCCAGCATTTT. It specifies CASSFQGSNQPQHF. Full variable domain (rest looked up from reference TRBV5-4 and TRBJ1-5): ETGVTQSPTHLIKTRGQQVTLRCSSQSGHNTVSWYQQALGQGPQFIFQYYREEENGRGNFPPRFSGLQFPNYSSELNVNALELDDSALYLCASSFQGSNQPQHFGDGTRLSIL.